The clone carrying this TCR beta chain was counted at least ten times. The antigen is undetermined. The CDR3 length is 14 residues. Germline CDR1 DFQATT, CDR2 SNEGSKA (reference sequence). V dropped 4 bases and J dropped 9; count of bases not matched to a gene: 6. CD25-based Treg depletion was applied to purified naive CD4+ T cells. Study-level findings and limits: Tumor memory CD4+ T cell TCR gene usage clustered with blood and lymph node memory CD4+ cells and lymph node naive CD4+ cells. Greatest tumor Treg TCR overlap was with tumor naive CD4+ cells.

TCRdb called the 5' RACE reads again in MiXCR, with one record for every CDR3 protein. The sample holds about 55,000 distinct CDR3 sequences, 17% seen once. The receptor was isolated from a female donor with breast cancer. Sequencing was carried out using naive CD4+ T cells sorted from blood. Stated subset: naive CD4+ T cells, CD4+CD45RA+CD25-. The genes are TRBV20-1 and TRBJ2-1; 13 bases agree with TRBD2. The CDR3 DNA follows: TGCAGTGCTACCAGGACTAGCGGGAGTGGTGAGCAGTTCTTC. Its translation is CSATRTSGSGEQFF.